The next 14 T cell receptor beta chains were all read from a single sample in a study of cytomegalovirus exposure and HLA in healthy donors. The PCR used 60 Vbeta and 13 Jbeta primers. TCRdb's copy holds only in-frame clones and misses some; the assay was immunoSEQ multiplex PCR. The sample includes fewer than 150,000 clones, more than 80% of them seen just once. Sequencing was performed on PBMCs. These receptor sequences come from a woman under 40 in good health and CMV-seropositive.

The genes are TRBV28 and TRBJ2-7; tentatively, D is TRBD2 (5 bases). The CDR3 is 12 residues long. The germline V gene has CDR1 MDHEN and CDR2 SYDVKM. V dropped 8 bases and J dropped 1 base, with 9 bases sitting between them. The CDR3 coding sequence is TGTGCCAGCGGACTGACATCCTACGAGCAGTACTTC. Amino acids: CASGLTSYEQYF.

The J gene is TRBJ1-5, the V gene TRBV6-1; 7 nucleotides match TRBD1. V was clipped by 2 bases and J by 7 bases; unmatched bases: 5. The CDR3 consists of 14 residues. CDR1 MNHNS and CDR2 SASEGT come from the germline V gene. The CDR3 nucleotides read TGTGCCAGCAGTGAAAGACAGGGCGGGCAGCCCCAGCATTTT. Residues: CASSERQGGQPQHF.

This clone appeared once. The rearrangement joins TRBV2 to TRBJ2-6; a weak D match, TRBD2 (6 bases). From germline, CDR1 is SNHLY and CDR2 FYNNEI. This CDR3 is built from 16 residues. Trimming stripped 8 bases from V and 0 bases from J, with 14 bases between. The CDR3 region is CASSSVGGSGANVLTF. The CDR3 nucleotides are TGTGCCAGCTCCTCAGTGGGAGGCTCTGGGGCCAACGTCCTGACTTTC.

The chain is built from TRBV29-1 and TRBJ2-1, with 11 bases matching TRBD2. With V trimmed by 0 bases and J by 13 bases, 5 bases remained unmatched. Per germline, CDR1 SQVTM and CDR2 ANQGSEA. The CDR3 is 13 amino acids. The chain's CDR3 is CSVEEGLAAIQFF. The DNA of the CDR3 is TGCAGCGTTGAAGAGGGACTAGCGGCTATTCAGTTCTTC.

The V gene is TRBV27, the J gene TRBJ2-1; 10 nucleotides line up with TRBD2. Unmatched junction bases numbered 5, after V lost 9 bases and J lost 9 bases. This CDR3 contains 12 residues. The V gene's germline CDR1 is MNHEY and CDR2 SMNVEV (reference sequence). The CDR3 DNA sequence: TGTGCCAGTGGAGTAGCGGGAGGTGAGCAGTTCTTC. Translating gives CASGVAGGEQFF.

The CDR3 DNA is TGTGCCAGCAGCTCACGACAGGCCACTAAAAGCAATGAGCAGTTCTTC. It codes for CASSSRQATKSNEQFF. The chain employs TRBV5-8 and TRBJ2-1, with D perhaps matching TRBD1 (6 bases). Trimming took off 3 bases at V and 6 bases at J, with 19 bases between the two ends. The CDR3 loop spans 16 amino acids. In germline, CDR1 is SGHTS, CDR2 YDEGEE.

The V call is TRBV30, the J call TRBJ1-5; D call uncertain. Trimming pared 1 base from V and 7 bases from J, leaving 14 bases between. CDR1 GTSNPN and CDR2 SVGIG come from the germline V gene (reference sequence). There are 14 residues in the CDR3. The CDR3 protein is CAWSEAGRGQPQHF. CDR3 nucleotides: TGTGCCTGGAGTGAAGCAGGACGAGGGCAGCCCCAGCATTTT.

The chain employs TRBV9 and TRBJ2-1; D might be TRBD2 (5 bases). The germline V and J ends were trimmed by 0 bases and 0 bases, with 10 bases remaining between them. This CDR3 contains 16 residues. The germline V gene has CDR1 SGDLS and CDR2 YYNGEE. The CDR3 loop is CASSVGGQSSYNEQFF. As DNA, the CDR3 is TGTGCCAGCAGCGTAGGAGGGCAGAGCTCCTACAATGAGCAGTTCTTC.

This clone appeared a few times. The chain recombines TRBV6-6 with TRBJ2-7; 8 nucleotides match TRBD2. V shed 7 bases and J 2 bases; nucleotides not matched to a gene: 7. Germline V gene lookup returns CDR1 MNHNY and CDR2 SVGAGI (reference sequence). The CDR3 runs to 14 residues. The CDR3 loop is CASTPAGAPYEQYF. CDR3 coding DNA: TGTGCCAGCACCCCAGCGGGAGCCCCCTACGAGCAGTACTTC.

The chain links TRBV18 to TRBJ1-1; TRBD1 might be the D (6 bases). In germline, CDR1 is KGHSH, CDR2 LQKENI. Trimming pared 3 bases from V and 4 bases from J, leaving 15 bases between. The CDR3 has 15 residues. CDR3 loop: CASSPSSGASTEAFF. The CDR3 DNA sequence: TGTGCCAGCTCACCGAGCTCAGGGGCAAGCACTGAAGCTTTCTTT.

The chain links TRBV30 to TRBJ1-4; possible D gene TRBD1, 6 bases. V shed 3 bases and J shed 8 bases, with 13 bases lying between them. The germline gives CDR1 GTSNPN, CDR2 SVGIG (reference sequence). This CDR3 is 13 amino acids long. The CDR3 sequence is CAWSFRTGEKLFF. The CDR3 nucleotides are TGTGCCTGGAGCTTCCGCACAGGGGAAAAACTGTTTTTT.

This sequence joins TRBV15 and TRBJ2-5, with 11 bases matching TRBD2. Losses at the gene ends were 0 bases for V and 0 bases for J; bases not matched to a gene: 9. Germline assignment: CDR1 LNHNV and CDR2 YYDKDF (reference sequence). This CDR3 region has 19 residues. The CDR3 sequence is CATSRERVAGGPYQETQYF. The CDR3 coding sequence is TGTGCCACCAGCAGAGAGAGAGTAGCGGGAGGGCCGTACCAAGAGACCCAGTACTTC.

The chain recombines TRBV23-1 with TRBJ1-3, with D perhaps TRBD1 (6 bases). TRBV23-1 is known as an ORF, though its function is uncertain. Trimming removed 5 bases from V and 0 bases from J, with 8 bases in between. This CDR3 region has 14 residues. The CDR3 nucleotides are TGCGCCAGCAGTAGGGGGAGCTCTGGAAACACCATATATTTT. Amino acids: CASSRGSSGNTIYF.

CDR3 residues: CSAQVANYGYTF. The CDR3 DNA reads as TGCAGCGCACAGGTTGCTAACTATGGCTACACCTTC. The rearrangement links TRBV29-1 to TRBJ1-2; D might be TRBD1 (5 bases). CDR3 length equals 12 residues. CDR1 is SQVTM, CDR2 ANQGSEA, per germline. Trimming took off 7 bases at V and 0 bases at J, with 9 bases between the two ends.